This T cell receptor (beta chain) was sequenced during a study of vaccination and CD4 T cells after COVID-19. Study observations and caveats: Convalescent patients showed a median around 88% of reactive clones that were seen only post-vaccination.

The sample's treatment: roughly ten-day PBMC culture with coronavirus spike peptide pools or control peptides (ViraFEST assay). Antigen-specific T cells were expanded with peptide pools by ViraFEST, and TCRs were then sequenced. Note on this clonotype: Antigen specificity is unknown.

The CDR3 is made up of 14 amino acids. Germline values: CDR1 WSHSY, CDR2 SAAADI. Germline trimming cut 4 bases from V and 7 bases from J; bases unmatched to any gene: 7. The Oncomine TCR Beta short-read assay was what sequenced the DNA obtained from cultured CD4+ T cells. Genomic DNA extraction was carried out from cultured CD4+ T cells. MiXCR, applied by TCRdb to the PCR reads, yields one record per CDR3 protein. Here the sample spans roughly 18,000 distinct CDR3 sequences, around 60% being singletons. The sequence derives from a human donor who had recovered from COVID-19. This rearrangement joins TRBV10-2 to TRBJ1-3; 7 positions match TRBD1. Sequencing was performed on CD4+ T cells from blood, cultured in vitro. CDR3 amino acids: CASSARQTGNTIYF. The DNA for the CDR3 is TGCGCCAGCAGTGCCAGGCAGACAGGGAACACCATATATTTT.